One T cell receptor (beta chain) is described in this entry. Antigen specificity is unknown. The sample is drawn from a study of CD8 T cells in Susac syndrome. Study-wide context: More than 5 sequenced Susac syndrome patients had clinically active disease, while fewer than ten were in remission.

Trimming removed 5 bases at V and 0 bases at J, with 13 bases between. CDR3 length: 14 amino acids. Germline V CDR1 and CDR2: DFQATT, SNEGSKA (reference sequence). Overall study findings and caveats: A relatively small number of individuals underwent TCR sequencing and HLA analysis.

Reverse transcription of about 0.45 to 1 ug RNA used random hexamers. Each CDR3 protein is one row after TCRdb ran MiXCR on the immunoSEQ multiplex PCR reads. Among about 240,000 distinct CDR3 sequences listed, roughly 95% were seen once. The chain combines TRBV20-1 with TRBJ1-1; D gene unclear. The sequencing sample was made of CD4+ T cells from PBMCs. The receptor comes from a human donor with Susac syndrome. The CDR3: CSASRSSLNTEAFF. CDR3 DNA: TGCAGTGCTTCCAGGAGTTCCCTGAACACTGAAGCTTTCTTT.